These 26 T cell receptor beta chains came from one sample sequenced in a study of blood T cells in healthy people across ages. A second PCR, run for roughly 6 to 11 cycles, used a sample-barcoded 5' primer plus a J-beta primer mix. TCRdb re-called the 5' RACE reads through MiXCR, storing one row per CDR3 protein. The sample carries around 1,800,000 distinct CDR3 sequences, 30% to 40% recorded once. Input material: blood. The source of these receptors is a human donor in good health.

The V and J genes are TRBV6-2 or TRBV6-3 and TRBJ2-5; 12 bases agree with TRBD2. The ends lost 1 base at V and 5 bases at J; junction bases unmatched: 8. CDR1 is MNHEY and CDR2 is SVGEGT in the germline V gene. The CDR3 sequence is 17 residues long. The CDR3 here is CASSYWGGLAGMETQYF. CDR3 coding DNA: TGTGCCAGCAGTTACTGGGGAGGACTAGCGGGGATGGAGACCCAGTACTTC.

V gene TRBV2 combines with J gene TRBJ2-3; D ambiguous. With 3 bases removed from V and 0 bases from J, the gap between germline ends came to 13 bases. The germline CDR1 and CDR2 sequences are SNHLY and FYNNEI. CDR3 length equals 16 residues. The CDR3 sequence is CASSDSHDSSTDTQYF. CDR3 bases: TGTGCCAGCAGTGATTCGCACGACTCTAGCACAGATACGCAGTATTTT.

The chain has TRBV5-1 and TRBJ1-2; D is uncertain. The V and J ends lost 4 bases and 4 bases respectively, with 8 bases between them. The germline V gene encodes CDR1 SGHRS and CDR2 YFSETQ. The CDR3 is 12 amino acids. The CDR3 loop reads CASSADTYGYTF. Written as DNA, the CDR3 is TGCGCCAGCAGCGCTGACACCTATGGCTACACCTTC. The full variable domain, in which reference TRBV5-1 and TRBJ1-2 provide the parts outside the CDR3, is KAGVTQTPRYLIKTRGQQVTLSCSPISGHRSVSWYQQTPGQGLQFLFEYFSETQRNKGNFPGRFSGRQFSNSRSEMNVSTLELGDSALYLCASSADTYGYTFGSGTRLTVV.

This clonotype was counted only a few times. This rearrangement joins TRBV7-2 to TRBJ1-6, with D perhaps matching TRBD1 (6 bases). Germline V gene lookup returns CDR1 SGHTA and CDR2 FQGNSA. This CDR3 is built from 15 residues. V was shortened by 1 base and J by 5 bases, with 9 bases between the two germline ends. CDR3 region: CASSLVAGDNSPLHF. The CDR3 nucleotides are TGTGCCAGCAGCTTAGTAGCAGGGGATAATTCACCCCTCCACTTT.

The table lists this clonotype with many counts. The V call is TRBV3-1, the J call TRBJ1-1; D gene ambiguous. CDR1 and CDR2 (germline): LGHDT, YNNKEL (reference sequence). The CDR3 consists of 12 residues. The germline V and J ends were trimmed by 1 base and 2 bases, with 2 bases remaining between them. DNA of the CDR3: TGTGCCAGCAGCCAAGCCAACACTGAAGCTTTCTTT. Translation: CASSQANTEAFF. Based on the CDR3 plus reference TRBV3-1 and TRBJ1-1, the full variable domain is DTAVSQTPKYLVTQMGNDKSIKCEQNLGHDTMYWYKQDSKKFLKIMFSYNNKELIINETVPNRFSPKSPDKAHLNLHINSLELGDSAVYFCASSQANTEAFFGQGTRLTVV.

V is TRBV4-1 and J is TRBJ1-2, with D perhaps TRBD1 (5 bases). Germline V gene lookup returns CDR1 MGHRA and CDR2 YSYEKL. V lost 3 bases and J lost 0, with 14 bases in between. The CDR3 is 16 residues long. CDR3 in amino acids: CASSHLATATNYGYTF. The CDR3 region has the DNA TGCGCCAGCAGCCACCTGGCGACAGCTACTAACTATGGCTACACCTTC.

Notes on this clonotype: A read error may account for a junction end that differs from germline. The J gene is TRBJ2-5, the V gene TRBV4-3, with TRBD2 matching over 9 bases. The CDR3 totals 15 residues. Per the germline V gene, CDR1 is LGHNA and CDR2 is YSLEER. The DNA of the CDR3 is TGCGCCAGCAGTCAAGATCGGCGGGGGGGCGATGAGCAGTACTTC. Translating gives CASSQDRRGGDEQYF.

This chain uses TRBV12-3 or TRBV12-4 with TRBJ1-5, with D unresolved. The CDR3 covers 13 residues. The V end was cut by 5 bases, the J end by 9 bases, with 14 bases between. CDR3 DNA: TGTGCCAGCAGTGGAGAATCACGTTCGCCCCAGCATTTT. Amino acids: CASSGESRSPQHF.

This clonotype showed up just a few times. The chain joins TRBV20-1 to TRBJ1-1; unclear D gene. This CDR3 has 14 amino acids. V lost 3 bases and J 6 bases, leaving 17 bases between the germline ends. The V gene's germline CDR1 is DFQATT and CDR2 SNEGSKA (reference sequence). Written as DNA, the CDR3 is TGCAGTGCTAGCCGATTGCCTAGCGTGCCTGAAGCTTTCTTT. This codes for CSASRLPSVPEAFF.

Points on this clonotype: At one boundary the junction diverges from the germline segment, which might be a read error. The chain links TRBV15 to TRBJ1-2, with unresolved D. This CDR3 contains 15 residues. Germline V lookup: CDR1 LNHNV, CDR2 YYDKDF (reference sequence). The CDR3 here is CATSRDLPANYGYTF. CDR3 coding DNA: TGTGCCACCAGCAGAGATCTCCCGGCTAACTATGGTTACACCTTC.

The V gene is TRBV5-4, the J gene TRBJ2-7; 9 bases are a match to TRBD1. The ends lost 2 bases at V and 2 bases at J; junction bases unmatched: 11. In germline, CDR1 is SGHNT, CDR2 YYREEE (reference sequence). The CDR3 is 17 residues long. CDR3 in DNA: TGTGCCAGCAGCTTAAGACGAGGGACAGGGCCCCCCTACGAGCAGTACTTC. It yields the protein CASSLRRGTGPPYEQYF.

The chain is built from TRBV29-1 and TRBJ2-1, with D unclear. V lost 2 bases and J 0 bases, leaving 11 bases between the germline ends. Germline values: CDR1 SQVTM, CDR2 ANQGSEA. CDR3 length equals 15 residues. CDR3 amino acids: CSVESALSSYNEQFF. In DNA, the CDR3 is TGCAGCGTTGAATCGGCCTTATCCTCCTACAATGAGCAGTTCTTC.

The V gene is TRBV5-6, the J gene TRBJ1-5, with 8 bases matching TRBD1. In germline, CDR1 is SGHDT, CDR2 YYEEEE. CDR3 length: 14 amino acids. The ends lost 4 bases at V and 5 bases at J; junction bases unmatched: 5. The CDR3, as DNA: TGTGCCAGCAGCACGGACAGGGATGATCAGCCCCAGCATTTT. Encoded protein: CASSTDRDDQPQHF.

The chain uses TRBV7-8 and TRBJ2-1; D unclear. V was shortened by 1 base and J by 8 bases, with 6 bases between the two germline ends. The CDR3 has 12 amino acids. In germline, CDR1 is SGHVS, CDR2 FQNEAQ. This CDR3 is CASSLDPDEQFF. The DNA of the CDR3 is TGTGCCAGCAGCTTAGACCCCGATGAGCAGTTCTTC.

The CDR3 DNA is TGTGCCAGCAGTCCGTCAGCGGGGGCCCCCACAGATACGCAGTATTTT. It yields the protein CASSPSAGAPTDTQYF. This rearrangement joins TRBV27 to TRBJ2-3, with 8 positions matching TRBD2. In germline, CDR1 is MNHEY, CDR2 SMNVEV (reference sequence). V shed 5 bases, J shed 2 bases, and the junction held 9 bases outside the gene matches. This CDR3 comprises 16 residues.

The sample holds many counts of this clonotype. V gene TRBV28 combines with J gene TRBJ2-5; D gene unclear. The CDR3 contains 13 residues. The V gene's germline CDR1 is MDHEN and CDR2 SYDVKM. V shed 7 bases and J shed 0 bases, with 9 bases lying between them. DNA of the CDR3: TGTGCCAGCACACCGTCGAACCAAGAGACCCAGTACTTC. This translates into CASTPSNQETQYF.

V and J are TRBV6-2 or TRBV6-3 and TRBJ2-7; tentative D call: TRBD2 (7 bases). The CDR3 spans 14 residues. V gave up 11 bases and J gave up 6 bases, with 23 bases separating them. CDR1 and CDR2 from the germline V gene are MNHEY and SVGEGT. CDR3 in amino acids: CASDRWRGQGEQYF. The CDR3 coding sequence is TGTGCCTCCGACCGATGGCGGGGGCAAGGCGAGCAGTACTTC.

This chain connects TRBV7-2 to TRBJ2-1; perhaps D is TRBD1 or TRBD2 (6 bases each). The length of the CDR3 is 16 residues. V was pared by 2 bases and J by 2 bases, with 13 bases between. Germline CDR1 and CDR2: SGHTA and FQGNSA. DNA for the CDR3: TGTGCCAGCAGCTTAAGGAGGGGGTGGACCTACAATGAGCAGTTCTTC. Its protein is CASSLRRGWTYNEQFF.

The chain is built from TRBV21-1 and TRBJ2-4. The DNA end is a closer match to TRBJ2-7, so the J assignment may be wrong. TRBV21-1 constitutes a pseudogene. This CDR3 spans 14 amino acids. The DNA for the CDR3 is TGTGCCAGCAGCACACGGCAGGTTAGAGACGAGCAGTACTTC. It translates to CASSTRQVRDEQYF.

The chain recombines TRBV6-7 with TRBJ2-1; D is unresolved. TRBV6-7 is known as an ORF, though its function is uncertain. The CDR3 spans 15 residues. Trimming took 6 bases from V and 1 from J, leaving 13 bases between them. The CDR3 loop reads CASRVVVRSYNEQFF. In nucleotides, the CDR3 is TGTGCCAGCAGAGTCGTTGTGAGGTCCTACAATGAGCAGTTCTTC.

V usage is TRBV28 and J usage is TRBJ1-2; D is ambiguous. Trimming left V 3 bases short and J 0 bases short, with 20 bases between. Germline loops: CDR1 MDHEN, CDR2 SYDVKM. The CDR3 loop spans 18 amino acids. The CDR3, as DNA: TGTGCCAGCAGTTTGTCGGTGGGATTGAGGGCCCCTAACTATGGCTACACCTTC. This codes for CASSLSVGLRAPNYGYTF.

The V call is TRBV7-2, the J call TRBJ1-1, with a possible D match to TRBD1 (6 bases). The CDR3 length is 15 residues. V lost 6 bases, J lost 5 bases, and 19 bases lay in between. Per germline, CDR1 SGHTA and CDR2 FQGNSA. The CDR3 DNA follows: TGTGCCAGCAGTTCCGGGACATCTTTGGGGACTGAAGCTTTCTTT. Residues: CASSSGTSLGTEAFF.

Here the CDR3 DNA reads TGTGCCAGCAGACGCGGGGCCGGGGTTGAGCAGTTCTTC. Translation: CASRRGAGVEQFF. J is TRBJ2-1 and V is TRBV12-3 or TRBV12-4; perhaps TRBD2 as D (6 bases). The CDR3 totals 13 residues. V lost 6 bases, J lost 9 bases, and 15 bases lay in between.

This clonotype was detected ten times or more. The chain links TRBV7-2 to TRBJ2-4; 7 bases are shared with TRBD2. V trimming: 4 bases; J trimming: 12 bases; junction bases outside the gene matches: 12. Germline CDR1 reads SGHTA; CDR2 reads FQGNSA. CDR3 length equals 14 residues. This CDR3 reads CASSSANPTSTQYF. The CDR3 nucleotides read TGTGCCAGCAGCTCCGCGAACCCGACTAGCACTCAGTACTTC.

The chain links TRBV12-3 or TRBV12-4 to TRBJ2-3; possible D gene TRBD1, 7 bases. The V gene lost 6 bases and the J gene lost 7 bases, with 20 bases spanning the gap. There are 15 residues in the CDR3. CDR3 loop: CASSPMGQGGYTQYF. In DNA form, the CDR3 reads TGTGCCAGCAGCCCGATGGGGCAGGGGGGTTATACGCAGTATTTT.

J is TRBJ2-1 and V is TRBV7-9; the D gene is possibly TRBD1 (6 bases). The CDR3 is made up of 18 amino acids. The V gene lost 2 bases and the J gene lost 1 base, with 18 bases spanning the gap. The germline V gene encodes CDR1 SEHNR and CDR2 FQNEAQ (reference sequence). CDR3 in DNA: TGTGCCAGCAGCTTATTCGCCTATCAGGGGAATTCCTACAATGAGCAGTTCTTC. As protein: CASSLFAYQGNSYNEQFF.